Within the sample, the clone carrying this T cell receptor (gamma chain) is medium-sized. The CDR3 totals 10 residues. J was trimmed by 9 bases and V by 5 bases; bases with no gene match: 4. The germline CDR1 and CDR2 sequences are EGSNGY and YDSYNSKV. TCRdb reapplied CATT to the RT-PCR reads. This repertoire shows approximately 1,900 gamma-chain clones, about 2.1% found once; its top ten account for about 40%. The record originates from a study of gamma-delta T cells after stem cell transplantation. This TCR derives from a human donor. It is not recorded whose cells these are; they may come from a transplant donor. The chain employs TRGV2 and TRGJ1 or TRGJ2. Sample: gamma-delta T cells. This CDR3 is CATWASKKLF. The CDR3 DNA is TGTGCCACCTGGGCCAGTAAGAAACTCTTT.